This T cell receptor (beta chain) stems from a study of T cell responses to AZD1222 COVID-19 vaccine. Overall study findings and caveats: Most donors were white British and more were female, and clonal diversity was possibly underestimated.

This clone appeared once. What it recognizes is unknown. Per the germline V gene, CDR1 is SGHDT and CDR2 is YYEEEE. Trimming left V 4 bases short and J 1 base short, with 15 bases between. The CDR3 contains 15 residues. Some clones are missing from TCRdb's copy, which holds only in-frame ones; the method was immunoSEQ multiplex PCR. The data show tens of thousands of clones, with 90% seen just once and over 35% held by the top ten. The chain carries TRBV5-6 and TRBJ2-7; D possibly corresponds to TRBD2 (6 bases). Material: peripheral blood, obtained 28 days after the second AZD1222 dose. The clonotype was recovered from an adult who received the AZD1222 COVID-19 vaccine. This chain's CDR3 is CASSPPGVGSYEQYF. Here the CDR3 DNA reads TGTGCCAGCAGCCCCCCGGGGGTAGGGTCCTACGAGCAGTACTTC.